The T cell receptor beta chain under discussion was sequenced for a study of shared clonotypes between healthy human individuals. About the research overall: Donor ages ranged 18 to 49 years: a couple of women, a few men.

Germline assignment: CDR1 MNHEY and CDR2 SVGAGI. V was shortened by 6 bases and J by 1 base, with 7 bases between the two germline ends. The CDR3 runs to 13 residues. Repertoires were generated with immunoSEQ multiplex PCR, while TCRdb's copy carries only in-frame clones and drops some. Here the sample spans some 2,000,000 clones, about 94% being singletons. As to this clone: The sample has other DNA sequences that encode this CDR3 too.

Sequencing was performed on naive CD4+ T cells sorted from blood. As to subset: CD45RA+ positively selected. The source is a man in his late teens or twenties in good health. The V and J genes are TRBV6-5 and TRBJ2-4; D perhaps matches TRBD1 (6 bases). Written as DNA, the CDR3 is TGTGCCAGCAGGACAGGCGCCAAAAACATTCAGTACTTC. It codes for CASRTGAKNIQYF.